Below are 16 T cell receptor beta chains sequenced from a single sample in a study of cytomegalovirus exposure and HLA in healthy donors (dated by TCRdb to the late 2010s). Libraries were prepared through the immunoSEQ multiplex PCR assay. For the multiplex PCR, a mixture combining 60 forward primers for TCR Vbeta segments and 13 reverse primers for TCR Jbeta segments was used. Not all clones reach the TCRdb copy of this immuneACCESS table, which keeps in-frame sequences only. Checked studies attribute under half of the gap to unresolved V genes and leave the rest unexplained. The sample records 100,000 to 150,000 clones, 70% to 85% of which are singletons. More than 3.5% of the sample lies in the top ten. Sequencing was carried out using PBMCs. The receptors shown here come from a man aged 35 to 55 in good health and CMV-seropositive.

The V and J genes are TRBV9 and TRBJ2-1; 8 bases agree with TRBD1. Germline CDR1 is SGDLS and CDR2 is YYNGEE. J was trimmed by 0 bases and V by 4 bases; bases with no gene match: 6. This CDR3 comprises 16 residues. In nucleotides, the CDR3 is TGTGCCAGCAGCCGGACAGGGCAGAGCTCCTACAATGAGCAGTTCTTC. The encoded protein is CASSRTGQSSYNEQFF.

This clone turned up a few times. The J gene is TRBJ1-1, the V gene TRBV30, with 11 nucleotides matching TRBD1. Losses at the gene ends were 0 bases for V and 4 bases for J; bases not matched to a gene: 4. The CDR3 extends over 15 amino acids. The germline V gene encodes CDR1 GTSNPN and CDR2 SVGIG (reference sequence). The CDR3 spells CAWSVGGTGGTEAFF. CDR3 in DNA: TGTGCCTGGAGTGTAGGGGGGACAGGGGGCACTGAAGCTTTCTTT. Full variable domain (outside the CDR3, taken from reference TRBV30 and TRBJ1-1): SQTIHQWPATLVQPVGSPLSLECTVEGTSNPNLYWYRQAAGRGLQLLFYSVGIGQISSEVPQNLSASRPQDRQFILSSKKLLLSDSGFYLCAWSVGGTGGTEAFFGQGTRLTVV.

This clone was picked up a small number of times. The chain recombines TRBV19 with TRBJ1-4; 7 bases align to TRBD1. Germline CDR1 is LNHDA and CDR2 is SQIVND (reference sequence). The CDR3 has 15 residues. V was clipped by 6 bases and J by 3 bases; unmatched bases: 7. CDR3: CASRADRSPNEKLFF. The CDR3 DNA reads as TGTGCCAGTAGGGCGGACAGGTCCCCTAATGAAAAACTGTTTTTT.

The V gene is TRBV30, the J gene TRBJ2-5; TRBD2 aligns across 7 bases. From germline, CDR1 is GTSNPN and CDR2 SVGIG (reference sequence). The CDR3 contains 14 residues. Trimming removed 4 bases from V and 1 base from J; junction bases left unmatched: 6. The DNA of the CDR3 is TGTGCCTGGAACAGCGGGGTCATCCAAGAGACCCAGTACTTC. This sequence encodes CAWNSGVIQETQYF.

This clone was counted a few times. V usage is TRBV5-4 and J usage is TRBJ2-7, with 9 positions matching TRBD2. Germline V lookup: CDR1 SGHNT, CDR2 YYREEE (reference sequence). J was trimmed by 5 bases and V by 0 bases; bases with no gene match: 6. This CDR3 region has 15 residues. Here the CDR3 reads CASSLGREGHNEQYF. CDR3 coding DNA: TGTGCCAGCAGCTTGGGGCGGGAGGGCCACAACGAGCAGTACTTC.

V and J are TRBV4-3 and TRBJ1-5, with D unresolved. The germline V gene has CDR1 LGHNA and CDR2 YSLEER. The CDR3 loop spans 13 amino acids. Trimming shortened V by 0 bases and J by 8 bases, and 8 bases separated the two germline ends. The DNA for the CDR3 is TGCGCCAGCAGCCAAGATCCGGAGGAGCCCCAGCATTTT. Protein sequence: CASSQDPEEPQHF.

The chain has TRBV19 and TRBJ2-1; the match to TRBD2 covers 8 bases. V shed 7 bases and J 2 bases; nucleotides not matched to a gene: 10. In germline, CDR1 is LNHDA, CDR2 SQIVND (reference sequence). This CDR3 contains 16 residues. In DNA form, the CDR3 reads TGTGCCAGTACCCAGAGCGGGAGTGGAACCTACAATGAGCAGTTCTTC. It yields the protein CASTQSGSGTYNEQFF.

The rearrangement uses TRBV5-5 and TRBJ1-2; possible D gene TRBD1, 5 bases. In germline, CDR1 is SGHKS, CDR2 YYEKEE (reference sequence). The CDR3 runs 15 residues. V gave up 0 bases and J gave up 8 bases, with 17 bases separating them. CDR3 coding DNA: TGTGCCAGCAGCTTGGAGCCCCGCGCAGGGCGAGGCTACACCTTC. As protein: CASSLEPRAGRGYTF.

The chain couples TRBV5-1 to TRBJ2-7, with 7 bases lining up with TRBD2. The CDR3 loop spans 14 amino acids. Trimming at V came to 1 base and at J to 4 bases, leaving 5 bases not matched to a gene. From germline, CDR1 is SGHRS and CDR2 YFSETQ. CDR3 sequence reads: CASSLTGGEYEQYF. CDR3 in DNA: TGCGCCAGCAGCTTGACTGGGGGGGAGTACGAGCAGTACTTC.

The chain carries TRBV4-3 and TRBJ2-1, with 7 bases fitting TRBD2. The length of the CDR3 is 17 residues. The germline CDR1 and CDR2 sequences are LGHNA and YSLEER. The V segment lost 4 bases and the J segment 8 bases; nucleotides outside the gene matches: 17. CDR3 sequence (DNA): TGCGCCAGCAGCCCTATTCTACTCGGCGGGAGTACCTATGAGCAGTTCTTC. Amino acids: CASSPILLGGSTYEQFF.

The chain employs TRBV29-1 and TRBJ2-1, with TRBD2 identical over 9 bases. This CDR3 has 15 residues. V lost 4 bases and J lost 0; bases outside the gene matches: 4. The V gene's germline CDR1 is SQVTM and CDR2 ANQGSEA. The CDR3 loop reads CSVAGLASSYNEQFF. CDR3 nucleotide sequence: TGCAGCGTTGCAGGACTAGCGAGCTCCTACAATGAGCAGTTCTTC.

J is TRBJ1-2 and V is TRBV25-1; D uncertain. CDR3 length: 15 amino acids. The V gene lost 1 base and the J gene lost 0 bases, with 9 bases spanning the gap. The germline CDR1 and CDR2 sequences are MGHDK and SYGVNS. Written as DNA, the CDR3 is TGTGCCAGCAGTGAATCGGCAGGCCCTAACTATGGCTACACCTTC. Protein sequence: CASSESAGPNYGYTF.

The rearrangement links TRBV29-1 to TRBJ2-1; TRBD2 aligns across 10 bases. The V segment lost 4 bases and the J segment 4 bases; nucleotides outside the gene matches: 10. CDR3 length: 16 residues. Germline V gene data show CDR1 as SQVTM and CDR2 as ANQGSEA. Written as DNA, the CDR3 is TGCAGCGTTGGGCCGGGTAGCGGGGGGATTTACAATGAGCAGTTCTTC. It yields the protein CSVGPGSGGIYNEQFF.

This chain uses TRBV7-9 with TRBJ1-5; D perhaps matches TRBD1 (6 bases). The germline V gene encodes CDR1 SEHNR and CDR2 FQNEAQ (reference sequence). The CDR3 runs 14 residues. V was trimmed by 2 bases and J by 9 bases, leaving 14 bases between them. The CDR3, as DNA: TGTGCCAGCAGCTTAAACGACAGGAGAGGGCCCCAGCATTTT. Translating gives CASSLNDRRGPQHF.

V is TRBV14 and J is TRBJ2-7; TRBD2 agrees at 9 bases. Germline trimming cut 1 base from V and 9 bases from J; bases unmatched to any gene: 4. The CDR3 contains 13 residues. CDR1 SGHDN and CDR2 FVKESK come from the germline V gene. CDR3 protein: CASSQGLAVSQYF. The CDR3 coding sequence is TGTGCCAGCAGCCAAGGACTAGCGGTTTCGCAGTACTTC. The whole variable domain, filled in from reference TRBV14 and TRBJ2-7, reads EAGVTQFPSHSVIEKGQTVTLRCDPISGHDNLYWYRRVMGKEIKFLLHFVKESKQDESGMPNNRFLAERTGGTYSTLKVQPAELEDSGVYFCASSQGLAVSQYFGPGTRLTVT.

Only one count was recorded for this clone. The chain uses TRBV5-1 and TRBJ2-1, with D possibly TRBD1 on 6 matching bases. The CDR3 covers 16 residues. V lost 0 bases, J lost 0 bases, and 10 bases lay in between. Per germline, CDR1 SGHRS and CDR2 YFSETQ. The CDR3 is CASSLVGGYSYNEQFF. As DNA, the CDR3 is TGCGCCAGCAGCTTGGTAGGGGGATACTCCTACAATGAGCAGTTCTTC.